Listed here are 25 T cell receptor beta chains from one sample, sequenced in a study of cytomegalovirus exposure and HLA in healthy donors (dated by TCRdb to the late 2010s). The library was prepared using the immunoSEQ multiplex PCR assay. For the multiplex PCR, a mixture combining 60 forward primers for TCR Vbeta segments and 13 reverse primers for TCR Jbeta segments was used. What TCRdb holds here is the immuneACCESS table cut down to in-frame rearrangements. Part of the clones is not present; checked against another copy, under half of the missing clones reflect an unresolved V gene, and the others are unexplained. The sample table contains about 170,000 clones; only one count was recorded for 80% to 90% of them. Of the sample, approximately 0.8% falls within the top ten clones. The sample comprised PBMCs. These receptors were obtained from a woman aged 18-29 years in good health and CMV-seronegative.

With respect to this clone: An end of the junction differs from the germline gene, which may be a read error. The chain has TRBV7-9 and TRBJ2-1, with D possibly TRBD2 on 7 matching bases. The length of the CDR3 is 18 residues. Per germline, CDR1 SEHNR and CDR2 FQNEAQ (reference sequence). This CDR3 reads CSSSLFAGGRESIYEQFF. As DNA, the CDR3 is TGTTCCAGCAGCTTGTTTGCCGGGGGGCGGGAGAGTATCTATGAGCAGTTCTTC.

The chain couples TRBV19 to TRBJ1-1; D is ambiguous. V was trimmed by 2 bases and J by 4 bases, leaving 8 bases between them. The CDR3 is made up of 13 amino acids. Germline loops: CDR1 LNHDA, CDR2 SQIVND (reference sequence). This CDR3 reads CASSINPVTEAFF. The CDR3 coding sequence is TGTGCCAGTAGTATAAATCCAGTCACTGAAGCTTTCTTT.

This chain joins TRBV7-2 and TRBJ2-7; 10 positions match TRBD1. Germline assignment: CDR1 SGHTA and CDR2 FQGNSA. J gave up 2 bases and V 4 bases, and 8 bases lay outside the gene matches. This CDR3 spans 16 amino acids. The CDR3 protein is CASSWKGTGVAYEQYF. The CDR3 bases are TGTGCCAGCAGCTGGAAAGGGACAGGGGTGGCCTACGAGCAGTACTTC.

The chain uses TRBV4-3 and TRBJ2-2; D is unresolved. The CDR3 runs to 13 residues. Trimming took 1 base from V and 5 from J, leaving 5 bases between them. The germline V gene has CDR1 LGHNA and CDR2 YSLEER. The CDR3 DNA reads as TGCGCCAGCAGCCAAGCCCCTACCGGGGAGCTGTTTTTT. Protein: CASSQAPTGELFF.

The chain joins TRBV21-1 to TRBJ2-7; the D call of TRBD2 is as the table states it, not checked on the DNA. TRBV21-1 corresponds to a pseudogene. This CDR3 comprises 14 residues. The CDR3 sequence is CASSPGGRGYEQYF. The CDR3 DNA is TGTGCCAGCAGCCCGGGGGGCAGGGGCTACGAGCAGTACTTC.

The chain links TRBV6-1 to TRBJ2-1; maybe TRBD2 (6 bases). Germline CDR1 is MNHNS and CDR2 is SASEGT. This CDR3 contains 15 residues. Deletions cut 4 bases from V and 4 bases from J, with 14 bases between. The CDR3 is CASSGSGSRYNEQFF. CDR3 nucleotides: TGTGCCAGCAGTGGAAGCGGGTCCCGTTACAATGAGCAGTTCTTC.

This clone was recorded only once. The chain joins TRBV5-1 to TRBJ2-3, with D perhaps matching TRBD1 (6 bases). CDR1 is SGHRS and CDR2 is YFSETQ in the germline V gene. There are 14 residues in the CDR3. V was shortened by 4 bases and J by 5 bases, with 14 bases between the two germline ends. The CDR3 bases are TGCGCCAGCAGCATCGGACAGCCCAGAGATACGCAGTATTTT. Translated, it gives CASSIGQPRDTQYF.

There are a few counts of this clone. The chain is built from TRBV9 and TRBJ2-2; D is ambiguous. This CDR3 region has 12 residues. Germline CDR1 SGDLS, CDR2 YYNGEE. V was pared by 3 bases and J by 7 bases, with 7 bases between. The CDR3 DNA reads TGTGCCAGCAGCGCGTTTAGCGGGGAGCTGTTTTTT. It translates to CASSAFSGELFF.

The sample holds one count of this clone. The J gene is TRBJ2-1, the V gene TRBV6-1; D might be TRBD1 (6 bases). Germline-derived CDR1 and CDR2 are MNHNS and SASEGT. V gave up 3 bases and J gave up 0 bases, with 12 bases separating them. This CDR3 spans 16 amino acids. CDR3: CASSETGYYSYNEQFF. In DNA form, the CDR3 reads TGTGCCAGCAGTGAGACAGGATACTACTCCTACAATGAGCAGTTCTTC.

This chain links TRBV19 with TRBJ2-5; TRBD1 matches 10 bases. The CDR3 runs 15 residues. Germline V gives CDR1 LNHDA, CDR2 SQIVND (reference sequence). The ends lost 1 base at V and 4 bases at J; junction bases unmatched: 3. CDR3 loop: CASSIGQGAGETQYF. The CDR3, as DNA: TGTGCCAGTAGTATAGGACAGGGGGCTGGAGAGACCCAGTACTTC.

The rearrangement uses TRBV7-9 and TRBJ1-2; perhaps TRBD1 as D (6 bases). The V gene's germline CDR1 is SEHNR and CDR2 FQNEAQ (reference sequence). This CDR3 comprises 14 residues. Trimming stripped 6 bases from V and 7 bases from J, with 18 bases between. The CDR3 DNA follows: TGTGCCAGCAGGTCGACAGCGCTGGGGGCTGGCTACACCTTC. Its protein product is CASRSTALGAGYTF.

The genes are TRBV11-3 and TRBJ2-1, with no clear D. The germline V and J ends were trimmed by 1 base and 12 bases, with 10 bases remaining between them. The CDR3 extends over 12 amino acids. Looked up from germline, CDR1 is SGHNT and CDR2 is YENEEA. CDR3 bases: TGTGCCAGCAGCTTAGTTGCCCGGAGGCAGTTCTTC. It codes for CASSLVARRQFF.

The chain uses TRBV4-3 and TRBJ2-5, with TRBD1 matching over 8 bases. This CDR3 has 16 amino acids. V shed 4 bases and J 4 bases; nucleotides not matched to a gene: 11. CDR1 is LGHNA and CDR2 is YSLEER in the germline V gene. This CDR3 reads CASSRLGTGGRETQYF. CDR3 coding DNA: TGCGCCAGCAGCCGCCTAGGGACAGGAGGAAGAGAGACCCAGTACTTC.

The chain employs TRBV11-3 and TRBJ2-1, with 15 positions matching TRBD2. Germline V gene lookup returns CDR1 SGHNT and CDR2 YENEEA. Unmatched junction bases numbered 6, after V lost 5 bases and J lost 10 bases. The CDR3 runs 15 residues. The CDR3, as DNA: TGTGCCAGCAGCCAGGGACTAGCGGGAGGTTTGGAGCAGTTCTTC. Amino acid sequence: CASSQGLAGGLEQFF.

The chain has TRBV10-3 and TRBJ2-5; D is perhaps TRBD1 (6 bases). The CDR3 sequence is 14 residues long. The germline V and J ends were trimmed by 3 bases and 4 bases, with 12 bases remaining between them. Germline CDR1 ENHRY, CDR2 SYGVKD. CDR3 DNA: TGTGCCATCAGTGAAGCGGCAGGGGTAGAGACCCAGTACTTC. Protein: CAISEAAGVETQYF.

The chain uses TRBV10-3 and TRBJ1-1; tentative D call: TRBD1 (5 bases). The CDR3 extends over 14 amino acids. The germline V and J ends were trimmed by 7 bases and 4 bases, with 16 bases remaining between them. Germline V gene data show CDR1 as ENHRY and CDR2 as SYGVKD. CDR3 sequence reads: CAIMAVQGATEAFF. The CDR3 DNA is TGTGCCATCATGGCAGTTCAAGGGGCCACTGAAGCTTTCTTT.

This clone was counted once. The chain is built from TRBV7-3 and TRBJ2-3, with D perhaps TRBD1 (6 bases). V was pared by 2 bases and J by 4 bases, with 7 bases between. Germline CDR1 SGHTA, CDR2 FQGTGA. The CDR3 has 13 amino acids. CDR3 protein: CASSLGGADTQYF. CDR3 nucleotide sequence: TGTGCCAGCAGCTTAGGGGGCGCAGATACGCAGTATTTT.

The gene calls are TRBV7-2 and TRBJ2-3; 11 bases are shared with TRBD2. This CDR3 has 17 residues. V shed 2 bases and J 3 bases; nucleotides not matched to a gene: 7. Germline-derived CDR1 and CDR2 are SGHTA and FQGNSA. The CDR3 sequence is CASSLRPSGRLTDTQYF. DNA for the CDR3: TGTGCCAGCAGCTTAAGACCTAGCGGGAGGTTAACAGATACGCAGTATTTT.

About this clone itself: An end of the junction differs from the germline gene, which may be a read error. Other DNA sequences in the same sample also yield this CDR3. The rearrangement joins TRBV5-1 to TRBJ1-2, with D perhaps TRBD1 (5 bases). The CDR3 spans 13 residues. CDR1 SGHRS and CDR2 YFSETQ come from the germline V gene. CDR3 sequence reads: CASSFDSNYGYTF. CDR3 nucleotide sequence: TGCGCCAGCAGCTTTGACAGTAACTATGGTTACACCTTC.

The chain combines TRBV18 with TRBJ2-1, with 7 bases lining up with TRBD2. Germline values: CDR1 KGHSH, CDR2 LQKENI. The CDR3 contains 15 residues. V shed 2 bases, J shed 2 bases, and the junction held 3 bases outside the gene matches. The CDR3: CASSPTGTTYNEQFF. The CDR3 DNA sequence: TGTGCCAGCTCACCAACCGGGACTACCTACAATGAGCAGTTCTTC. Full variable domain (rest looked up from reference TRBV18 and TRBJ2-1): NAGVMQNPRHLVRRRGQEARLRCSPMKGHSHVYWYRQLPEEGLKFMVYLQKENIIDESGMPKERFSAEFPKEGPSILRIQQVVRGDSAAYFCASSPTGTTYNEQFFGPGTRLTVL.

The rearrangement joins TRBV27 to TRBJ2-5; 8 nucleotides line up with TRBD2. V lost 4 bases and J lost 2; bases outside the gene matches: 6. The CDR3 totals 15 residues. Germline V CDR1 and CDR2: MNHEY, SMNVEV (reference sequence). The CDR3 sequence is CASSSPGGTQETQYF. DNA for the CDR3: TGTGCCAGCAGTTCTCCGGGGGGGACGCAAGAGACCCAGTACTTC.

V gene TRBV6-1 combines with J gene TRBJ2-2; the D gene is possibly TRBD2 (5 bases). The CDR3 is 14 amino acids. V was pared by 7 bases and J by 10 bases, with 19 bases between. Germline loops: CDR1 MNHNS, CDR2 SASEGT. Written as DNA, the CDR3 is TGTGCCAGCATCCAAACGGTGGGAGCGACGGAGCTGTTTTTT. Its translation is CASIQTVGATELFF.

The CDR3 loop is CASSIGTRLSETQYF. The CDR3 region has the DNA TGTGCCAGCAGCATCGGGACTAGATTATCGGAGACCCAGTACTTC. The chain carries TRBV5-5 and TRBJ2-5; 8 nucleotides line up with TRBD2. CDR1 SGHKS and CDR2 YYEKEE come from the germline V gene (reference sequence). The CDR3 has 15 amino acids. Trimming cost V 4 bases and J 5 bases; bases outside gene matches: 10.

The sample holds a few counts of this clone. This sequence joins TRBV5-1 and TRBJ1-5; D remains unclear. Trimming took off 0 bases at V and 9 bases at J, with 13 bases between the two ends. From germline, CDR1 is SGHRS and CDR2 YFSETQ. This CDR3 is built from 14 residues. Written as DNA, the CDR3 is TGCGCCAGCAGCTTGGTCCCCCAGGAAGGGCCCCAGCATTTT. Its translation is CASSLVPQEGPQHF.

The chain uses TRBV18 and TRBJ2-7; 8 bases line up with TRBD1. Germline V gene sequence: CDR1 KGHSH, CDR2 LQKENI. Trimming took 5 bases from V and 4 from J; bases not matched to a gene: 7. This CDR3 comprises 14 residues. The CDR3 here is CASSTTGEYYEQYF. The CDR3 bases are TGTGCCAGCTCAACGACAGGGGAGTATTACGAGCAGTACTTC.